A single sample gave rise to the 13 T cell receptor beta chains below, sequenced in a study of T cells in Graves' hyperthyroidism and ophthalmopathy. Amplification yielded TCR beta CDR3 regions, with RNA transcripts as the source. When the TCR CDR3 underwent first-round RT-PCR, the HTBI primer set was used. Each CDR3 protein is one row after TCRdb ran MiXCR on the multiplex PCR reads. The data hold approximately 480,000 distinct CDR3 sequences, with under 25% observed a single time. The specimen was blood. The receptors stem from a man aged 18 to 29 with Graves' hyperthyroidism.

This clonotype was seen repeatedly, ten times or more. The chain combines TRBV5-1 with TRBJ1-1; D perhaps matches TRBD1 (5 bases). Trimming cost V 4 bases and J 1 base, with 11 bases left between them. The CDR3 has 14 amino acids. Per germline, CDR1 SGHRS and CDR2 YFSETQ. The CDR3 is CASSMGQGNTEAFF. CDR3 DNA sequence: TGCGCCAGCAGCATGGGGCAAGGGAACACTGAAGCTTTCTTT.

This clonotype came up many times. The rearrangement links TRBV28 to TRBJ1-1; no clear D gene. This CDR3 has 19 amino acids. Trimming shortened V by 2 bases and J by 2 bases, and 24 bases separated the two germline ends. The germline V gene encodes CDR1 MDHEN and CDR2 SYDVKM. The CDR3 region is CASSLLLREGRLFNTEAFF. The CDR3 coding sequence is TGTGCCAGCAGTTTACTCCTGAGGGAGGGCCGACTTTTTAACACTGAAGCTTTCTTT.

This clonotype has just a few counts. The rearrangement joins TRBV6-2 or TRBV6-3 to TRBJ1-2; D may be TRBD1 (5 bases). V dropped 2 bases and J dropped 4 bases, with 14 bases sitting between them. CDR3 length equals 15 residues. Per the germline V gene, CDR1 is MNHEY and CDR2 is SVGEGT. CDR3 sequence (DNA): TGTGCCAGCAGTTACAGGCCCACAGGAAGCTATGGCTACACCTTC. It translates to CASSYRPTGSYGYTF.

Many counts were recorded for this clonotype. The CDR3 is CSAQTGMNTEAFF. The CDR3 nucleotides are TGCAGTGCGCAGACAGGGATGAACACTGAAGCTTTCTTT. This chain links TRBV20-1 with TRBJ1-1; 7 bases are shared with TRBD1. Germline assignment: CDR1 DFQATT and CDR2 SNEGSKA (reference sequence). Unmatched junction bases numbered 4, after V lost 6 bases and J lost 0 bases. The CDR3 loop spans 13 amino acids.

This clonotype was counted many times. The CDR3 DNA sequence: TGTGCCAGCAGTGATCCGACAGGGAGGGCTTTCTTT. Its translation: CASSDPTGRAFF. This chain joins TRBV27 and TRBJ1-1; 7 positions agree with TRBD1. This CDR3 is built from 12 residues. Germline V gives CDR1 MNHEY, CDR2 SMNVEV (reference sequence). Trimming took 5 bases from V and 11 from J; bases not matched to a gene: 8.

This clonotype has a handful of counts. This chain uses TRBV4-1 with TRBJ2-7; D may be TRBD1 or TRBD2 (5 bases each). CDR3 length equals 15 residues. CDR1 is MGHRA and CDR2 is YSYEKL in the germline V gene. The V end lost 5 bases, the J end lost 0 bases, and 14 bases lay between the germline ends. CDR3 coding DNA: TGCGCCAGCAGCACCCGGGACGCGAGCTCCTACGAGCAGTACTTC. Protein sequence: CASSTRDASSYEQYF.

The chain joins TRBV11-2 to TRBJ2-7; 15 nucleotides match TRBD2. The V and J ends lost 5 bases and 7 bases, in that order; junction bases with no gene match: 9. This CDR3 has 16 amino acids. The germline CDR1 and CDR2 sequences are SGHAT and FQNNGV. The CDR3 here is CASSPGGGTSGREQYF. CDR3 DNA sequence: TGTGCCAGCAGCCCGGGAGGCGGGACTAGCGGGAGGGAGCAGTACTTC.

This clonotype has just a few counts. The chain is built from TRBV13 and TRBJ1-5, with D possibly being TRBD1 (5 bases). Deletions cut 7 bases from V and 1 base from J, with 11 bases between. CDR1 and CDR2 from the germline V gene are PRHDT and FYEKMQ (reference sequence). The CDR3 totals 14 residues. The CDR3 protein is CASNRGGSNQPQHF. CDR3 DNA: TGTGCCAGCAACCGGGGGGGGAGCAATCAGCCCCAGCATTTT.

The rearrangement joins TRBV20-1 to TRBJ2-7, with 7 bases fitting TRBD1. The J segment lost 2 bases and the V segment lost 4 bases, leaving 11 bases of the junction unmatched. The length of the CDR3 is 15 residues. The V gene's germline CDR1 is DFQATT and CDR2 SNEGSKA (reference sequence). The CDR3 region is CSAKEDQGVTYEQYF. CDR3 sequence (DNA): TGCAGTGCTAAAGAGGACCAGGGGGTCACCTACGAGCAGTACTTC.

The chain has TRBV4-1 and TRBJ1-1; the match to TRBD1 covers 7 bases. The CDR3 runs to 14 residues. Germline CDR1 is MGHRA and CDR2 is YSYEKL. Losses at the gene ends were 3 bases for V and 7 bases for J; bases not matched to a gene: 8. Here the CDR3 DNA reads TGCGCCAGCAGCCAGACCCCGGGACAGCTTGAAGCTTTCTTT. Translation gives CASSQTPGQLEAFF.

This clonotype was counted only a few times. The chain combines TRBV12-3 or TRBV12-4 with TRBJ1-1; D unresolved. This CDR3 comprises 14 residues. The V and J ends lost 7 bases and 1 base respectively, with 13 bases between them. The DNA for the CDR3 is TGTGCCAGCACCCCGGGGTACCGGAACACTGAAGCTTTCTTT. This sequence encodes CASTPGYRNTEAFF.

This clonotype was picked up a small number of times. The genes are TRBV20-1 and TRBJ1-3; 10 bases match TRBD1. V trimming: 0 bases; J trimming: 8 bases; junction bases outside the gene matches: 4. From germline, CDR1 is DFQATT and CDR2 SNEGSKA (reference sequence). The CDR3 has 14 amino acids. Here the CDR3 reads CSARDLDRGDTIYF. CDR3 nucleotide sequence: TGCAGTGCTAGAGACCTGGACAGGGGGGACACCATATATTTT.

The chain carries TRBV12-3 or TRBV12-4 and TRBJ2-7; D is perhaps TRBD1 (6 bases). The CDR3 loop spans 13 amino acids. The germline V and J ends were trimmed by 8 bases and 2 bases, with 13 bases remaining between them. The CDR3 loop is CASARAGAYEQYF. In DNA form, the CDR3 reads TGTGCCAGCGCCCGGGCAGGGGCCTACGAGCAGTACTTC.